This TCR beta chain comes out of a study of blood T cell repertoires in COVID-19. Study-wide background: T cells, B-cell-depleted T cells, or PBMCs provided the cDNA or gDNA that served as material.

The sample holds a few counts of this clone. Using immunoSEQ multiplex PCR, the repertoire was profiled, and TCRdb retains in-frame clones only, with some absent. The sample yields about 240,000 clones, about four fifths seen once. The sequencing sample was made of peripheral blood. The TCR sequence derives from a woman aged 80 or over with acute or convalescent COVID-19.

The CDR3 loop is CASSQDAGRGYGYTF. CDR3 sequence (DNA): TGTGCCAGCAGCCAAGACGCAGGGCGGGGCTATGGCTACACCTTC. The chain employs TRBV3-1 (or the pseudogene TRBV3-2) and TRBJ1-2, with D tentatively TRBD1 (5 bases). The V end lost 0 bases, the J end lost 4 bases, and 12 bases lay between the germline ends. The length of the CDR3 is 15 residues. Germline CDR1 reads LGHDT; CDR2 reads YNNKEL (reference sequence).